This is a list of T cell receptor beta chains from one sample in a study of T cell responses to AZD1222 COVID-19 vaccine. Here immunoSEQ multiplex PCR was the method, and the copy in TCRdb shows in-frame clones only, minus some. Of around 140,000 clones in the sample, 85% to 95% were seen once. The sequenced sample was peripheral blood, obtained after recovery from COVID-19. The receptors originated from an adult who had recovered from COVID-19. Both conserved end residues are part of each CDR3. Each record gives: CDR3 length, J gene, V gene, D gene, clone size, CDR3 DNA, CDR3 protein. A D gene is named only where the DNA matches it firmly. Clone size is stated in some rows and not others, as once, few, many or a class when expanded.

CDR3 length: 15; J gene: TRBJ1-1; V gene: TRBV10-1; D gene: .; clone size: few; CDR3 DNA: TGCGCCAGCAGTATAGAAACAGGGTCGGGCACTGAAGCTTTCTTT; CDR3 protein: CASSIETGSGTEAFF
CDR3 length: 16; J gene: TRBJ2-6; V gene: TRBV18; D gene: .; clone size: once; CDR3 DNA: TGTGCCAGCTCACCACCCTCTTTCGGTGGGGCCAACGTCCTGACTTTC; CDR3 protein: CASSPPSFGGANVLTF
CDR3 length: 13; J gene: TRBJ1-3; V gene: TRBV3-1/TRBV3-2; D gene: .; clone size: .; CDR3 DNA: TGTGCCAGCAGCCCCAGTACGGGGAACACCATATATTTT; CDR3 protein: CASSPSTGNTIYF
CDR3 length: 17; J gene: TRBJ2-7; V gene: TRBV28; D gene: TRBD2; clone size: .; CDR3 DNA: TGTGCCAGCAGTCCTTTGGGACTAGCGGGAGGGCCCTACGAGCAGTACTTC; CDR3 protein: CASSPLGLAGGPYEQYF
CDR3 length: 13; J gene: TRBJ1-5; V gene: TRBV19; D gene: .; clone size: .; CDR3 DNA: TGTGCCAGTAGTATCAGGGTTAAGCAGCCCCAGCATTTT; CDR3 protein: CASSIRVKQPQHF
CDR3 length: 15; J gene: TRBJ1-1; V gene: TRBV11-2; D gene: .; clone size: .; CDR3 DNA: TGTGCCAGCAGCTTAGTACCGGGGACGAACACTGAAGCTTTCTTT; CDR3 protein: CASSLVPGTNTEAFF
CDR3 length: 15; J gene: TRBJ1-5; V gene: TRBV11-2; D gene: TRBD1; clone size: .; CDR3 DNA: TGTGCCCCCGGGACAGGGGGTAATAGCAATCAGCCCCAGCATTTT; CDR3 protein: CAPGTGGNSNQPQHF
CDR3 length: 16; J gene: TRBJ2-1; V gene: TRBV19; D gene: TRBD2; clone size: .; CDR3 DNA: TGTGCCAGTAGTATGGGACTAGCGGGAGAAATCGATGAGCAGTTCTTC; CDR3 protein: CASSMGLAGEIDEQFF
CDR3 length: 15; J gene: TRBJ1-5; V gene: TRBV4-1; D gene: .; clone size: .; CDR3 DNA: TGCGCCAGCAGCCAAGATCCCCAGAGTTATCAGCCCCAGCATTTT; CDR3 protein: CASSQDPQSYQPQHF
CDR3 length: 15; J gene: TRBJ2-7; V gene: TRBV7-8; D gene: TRBD1; clone size: .; CDR3 DNA: TGTGCCAGCAGCTTAGTCCGACAGGGAAAGTACGAGCAGTACTTC; CDR3 protein: CASSLVRQGKYEQYF
CDR3 length: 15; J gene: TRBJ1-3; V gene: TRBV28; D gene: .; clone size: once; CDR3 DNA: TGTGCCAGCAGTCTAACCCCCGGGGAAGGAAACACCATATATTTT; CDR3 protein: CASSLTPGEGNTIYF
CDR3 length: 15; J gene: TRBJ2-7; V gene: TRBV10-2; D gene: TRBD1; clone size: once; CDR3 DNA: TGCGCCAGCAGTGGGGGACAGTTTAGCTCCTACGAGCAGTACTTC; CDR3 protein: CASSGGQFSSYEQYF
CDR3 length: 13; J gene: TRBJ2-3; V gene: TRBV24-1; D gene: .; clone size: once; CDR3 DNA: TGTGCCACCAGTGATTTTAGGCGGGGTACGCAGTATTTT; CDR3 protein: CATSDFRRGTQYF
CDR3 length: 16; J gene: TRBJ2-5; V gene: TRBV19; D gene: .; clone size: .; CDR3 DNA: TGTGCCAGTAGGCCCCGAGCAGGCTCGCCCGGCGAGACCCAGTACTTC; CDR3 protein: CASRPRAGSPGETQYF
CDR3 length: 16; J gene: TRBJ2-1; V gene: TRBV21-1; D gene: .; clone size: .; CDR3 DNA: TGTGCCAGCAGCCGTCATGGGGGGGGCCGGACAGGGGCCTCTCTCTTC; CDR3 protein: CASSRHGGGRTGASLF
CDR3 length: 13; J gene: TRBJ1-2; V gene: TRBV6-2/TRBV6-3; D gene: .; clone size: .; CDR3 DNA: TGTGCCAGCACCCCTCGCGAGGTCCGCGGCTACACCTTC; CDR3 protein: CASTPREVRGYTF
CDR3 length: 14; J gene: TRBJ2-7; V gene: TRBV18; D gene: .; clone size: .; CDR3 DNA: TGTGCCAGCTCACCTTTCACGGGCGGCTACGAGCAGTACTTC; CDR3 protein: CASSPFTGGYEQYF
CDR3 length: 16; J gene: TRBJ2-2; V gene: TRBV28; D gene: .; clone size: .; CDR3 DNA: TGTGCCAGCACCCGGGGAGGCCAACCAGGCACCGGGGAGCTGTTTTTT; CDR3 protein: CASTRGGQPGTGELFF
CDR3 length: 13; J gene: TRBJ1-1; V gene: TRBV19; D gene: .; clone size: .; CDR3 DNA: TGTGCCAGTAGTATAAAGCCAAACACTGAAGCTTTCTTT; CDR3 protein: CASSIKPNTEAFF
CDR3 length: 15; J gene: TRBJ1-2; V gene: TRBV2; D gene: .; clone size: .; CDR3 DNA: TGTGCCAGCAGTGAAGGAGACAGCGAGCACTATGGCTACACCTTC; CDR3 protein: CASSEGDSEHYGYTF
CDR3 length: 13; J gene: TRBJ2-7; V gene: TRBV29-1; D gene: .; clone size: once; CDR3 DNA: TGCAGCGTTGAGCGGGCCGAAACCTACGAGCAGTACTTC; CDR3 protein: CSVERAETYEQYF
CDR3 length: 14; J gene: TRBJ1-5; V gene: TRBV11-2; D gene: TRBD1; clone size: .; CDR3 DNA: TGTGCCAGCAGCAATCGGGACAGGGGACAGCCCCAGCATTTT; CDR3 protein: CASSNRDRGQPQHF
CDR3 length: 14; J gene: TRBJ1-2; V gene: TRBV7-8; D gene: .; clone size: .; CDR3 DNA: TGTGCCAGCAGCTTGTTCGCACAGGACTATGGCTACACCTTC; CDR3 protein: CASSLFAQDYGYTF
CDR3 length: 14; J gene: TRBJ2-3; V gene: TRBV2; D gene: TRBD2; clone size: .; CDR3 DNA: TGTGCCAGCACTGACCGGACTAGTTCAGATACGCAGTATTTT; CDR3 protein: CASTDRTSSDTQYF
CDR3 length: 15; J gene: TRBJ1-1; V gene: TRBV14; D gene: .; clone size: .; CDR3 DNA: TGTGCCAGCAGCCCGCAAGGGAGAGGGGGCACTGAAGCTTTCTTT; CDR3 protein: CASSPQGRGGTEAFF
CDR3 length: 14; J gene: TRBJ2-7; V gene: TRBV28; D gene: TRBD1; clone size: .; CDR3 DNA: TGTGCCAGCAGCGTTCCGGGACAGATATACGAGCAGTACTTC; CDR3 protein: CASSVPGQIYEQYF
CDR3 length: 14; J gene: TRBJ2-5; V gene: TRBV27; D gene: .; clone size: .; CDR3 DNA: TGTGCCAGCAGTTTGACGGGGGCTAGGGAGACCCAGTACTTC; CDR3 protein: CASSLTGARETQYF
CDR3 length: 11; J gene: TRBJ2-1; V gene: TRBV6-5; D gene: .; clone size: .; CDR3 DNA: TGTGCCAGCAGTTATGGAAATGAGCAGTTCTTC; CDR3 protein: CASSYGNEQFF
CDR3 length: 20; J gene: TRBJ2-3; V gene: TRBV28; D gene: .; clone size: .; CDR3 DNA: TGTGCCAGCACCGAAAGAGGGGCCACTTTACTAGAGGGGGGGACAGATACGCAGTATTTT; CDR3 protein: CASTERGATLLEGGTDTQYF
CDR3 length: 14; J gene: TRBJ2-7; V gene: TRBV5-1; D gene: .; clone size: .; CDR3 DNA: TGCGCCAGCAGCCCCGACAGGAGAGTCTACGAGCAGTACTTC; CDR3 protein: CASSPDRRVYEQYF
CDR3 length: 12; J gene: TRBJ1-5; V gene: TRBV2; D gene: .; clone size: .; CDR3 DNA: TGTGCGAGCAGGCCCCCCAATCAGCCCCAGCATTTT; CDR3 protein: CASRPPNQPQHF
CDR3 length: 15; J gene: TRBJ2-7; V gene: TRBV28; D gene: TRBD1; clone size: .; CDR3 DNA: TGTGCCAGCAACAAACCCGGGACAGGGGAAAACGAGCAGTACTTC; CDR3 protein: CASNKPGTGENEQYF
CDR3 length: 12; J gene: TRBJ1-4; V gene: TRBV7-9; D gene: TRBD1; clone size: .; CDR3 DNA: TGTGCCAGCAGCTTAGGGGCAGGGGGCCTGTTTTTT; CDR3 protein: CASSLGAGGLFF
CDR3 length: 15; J gene: TRBJ1-6; V gene: TRBV4-1; D gene: .; clone size: .; CDR3 DNA: TGCGCCAGCACTCAACCCACGGGGCTCAATTCACCCCTCCACTTT; CDR3 protein: CASTQPTGLNSPLHF
CDR3 length: 13; J gene: TRBJ2-7; V gene: TRBV6-5; D gene: TRBD2; clone size: .; CDR3 DNA: TGTGCCAGCACAGCGGGAGCCTACTACGAGCAGTACTTC; CDR3 protein: CASTAGAYYEQYF
CDR3 length: 12; J gene: TRBJ1-2; V gene: TRBV12-3/TRBV12-4; D gene: TRBD1; clone size: .; CDR3 DNA: TGTGCCAGCAGTCTAGACAGGGGCGGCTACACCTTC; CDR3 protein: CASSLDRGGYTF
CDR3 length: 17; J gene: TRBJ2-2; V gene: TRBV5-1; D gene: .; clone size: .; CDR3 DNA: TGCGCCAGCAGCTTGGCCAGCGGCAGGGTGAACACCGGGGAGCTGTTTTTT; CDR3 protein: CASSLASGRVNTGELFF
CDR3 length: 13; J gene: TRBJ1-2; V gene: TRBV7-2; D gene: .; clone size: .; CDR3 DNA: TGTGCCAGCAGCTTAGCGGGCTTGTATGGCTACACCTTC; CDR3 protein: CASSLAGLYGYTF
CDR3 length: 16; J gene: TRBJ2-1; V gene: TRBV29-1; D gene: TRBD2; clone size: .; CDR3 DNA: TGCAGCGTTGTGAGGAGTAGCGGGAGGGCCTACAATGAGCAGTTCTTC; CDR3 protein: CSVVRSSGRAYNEQFF
CDR3 length: 12; J gene: TRBJ2-1; V gene: TRBV7-3; D gene: .; clone size: .; CDR3 DNA: TGTGCCAGCAGCTTAAGTGGGGATGAGCAGTTCTTC; CDR3 protein: CASSLSGDEQFF
CDR3 length: 16; J gene: TRBJ1-5; V gene: TRBV6-6; D gene: .; clone size: .; CDR3 DNA: TGTGCCAGCAGAACCGACACAGGGATCATAGATCAGCCCCAGCATTTT; CDR3 protein: CASRTDTGIIDQPQHF
CDR3 length: 16; J gene: TRBJ2-3; V gene: TRBV5-1; D gene: TRBD2; clone size: .; CDR3 DNA: TGCGCCAGCAGCACGCTAGGACTAGCGCGGATTGATACGCAGTATTTT; CDR3 protein: CASSTLGLARIDTQYF
CDR3 length: 12; J gene: TRBJ1-5; V gene: TRBV28; D gene: .; clone size: .; CDR3 DNA: TGTGCCAGCAGCTATGCCCCTCAGCCCCAGCATTTT; CDR3 protein: CASSYAPQPQHF
CDR3 length: 15; J gene: TRBJ2-2; V gene: TRBV28; D gene: TRBD2; clone size: .; CDR3 DNA: TGTGCCAGCATCACAGCGGGAGAGAACACCGGGGAGCTGTTTTTT; CDR3 protein: CASITAGENTGELFF
CDR3 length: 16; J gene: TRBJ2-1; V gene: TRBV14; D gene: TRBD2; clone size: .; CDR3 DNA: TGTGCCAGCAGCCCCCTTGGCGGGAGTGATTACAATGAGCAGTTCTTC; CDR3 protein: CASSPLGGSDYNEQFF
CDR3 length: 15; J gene: TRBJ2-2; V gene: TRBV2; D gene: TRBD1; clone size: once; CDR3 DNA: TGTGCCAGCAGCGACAGGGCAGGGAACACCGGGGAGCTGTTTTTT; CDR3 protein: CASSDRAGNTGELFF
CDR3 length: 18; J gene: TRBJ1-2; V gene: TRBV6-2/TRBV6-3; D gene: TRBD1; clone size: once; CDR3 DNA: TGTGCCAGCAGTTACCGTGACAGGGGGCTTCAAGCTAACTATGGCTACACCTTC; CDR3 protein: CASSYRDRGLQANYGYTF
CDR3 length: 13; J gene: TRBJ1-6; V gene: TRBV6-5; D gene: .; clone size: .; CDR3 DNA: TGTGCCAGCAGTTATAGCCATAATTCACCCCTCCACTTT; CDR3 protein: CASSYSHNSPLHF
CDR3 length: 15; J gene: TRBJ1-1; V gene: TRBV6-5; D gene: TRBD1; clone size: .; CDR3 DNA: TGTGCCAGCCTCCGACAGGGATTAACTAGGAATTTGGCTTTCTTT; CDR3 protein: CASLRQGLTRNLAFF
CDR3 length: 12; J gene: TRBJ2-7; V gene: TRBV7-9; D gene: .; clone size: .; CDR3 DNA: TGTGCCAGCAGCCCCGCAAGCTACGAGCAGTACTTC; CDR3 protein: CASSPASYEQYF
CDR3 length: 15; J gene: TRBJ1-4; V gene: TRBV28; D gene: .; clone size: many; CDR3 DNA: TGTGCCAGCAGTTCTGCAGGGTTAACTAATGAAAAACTGTTTTTT; CDR3 protein: CASSSAGLTNEKLFF
CDR3 length: 14; J gene: TRBJ1-2; V gene: TRBV11-1; D gene: .; clone size: .; CDR3 DNA: TGTGCCAGCAGCTCCTTACAGGGTAACTATGGCTACACCTTC; CDR3 protein: CASSSLQGNYGYTF
CDR3 length: 11; J gene: TRBJ2-7; V gene: TRBV27; D gene: .; clone size: .; CDR3 DNA: TGTGCCAGCAGTTCTGGGTGGGAGCAGTACTTC; CDR3 protein: CASSSGWEQYF
CDR3 length: 14; J gene: TRBJ2-7; V gene: TRBV2; D gene: TRBD1; clone size: .; CDR3 DNA: TGTGCCAGCAGTCTTGACAGGGGGCACTACGAGCAGTACTTC; CDR3 protein: CASSLDRGHYEQYF
CDR3 length: 15; J gene: TRBJ2-2; V gene: TRBV21-1; D gene: .; clone size: .; CDR3 DNA: TGTGCCAGCAGCACTAGACAGGTGAACACCGGGGAGCTGTTTTTT; CDR3 protein: CASSTRQVNTGELFF